This TCR beta chain was captured by sequencing in a study of OX40 agonist ivuxolimab in advanced cancers. About the study: Of mixed ages from about 23 to 90 and averaging about 65 years, the group was around 78% male. Partial responses were achieved by three patients, one with hepatocellular carcinoma and two with cutaneous melanoma.

Some clones are missing from TCRdb's copy, which holds only in-frame ones; the method was immunoSEQ multiplex PCR. The sample carries roughly 91,000 clones, about 96% recorded once. Patients were excluded for autoimmune disease history or systemic immunosuppression. The CDR3 extends over 12 amino acids. Germline assignment: CDR1 SGHNT and CDR2 YYREEE (reference sequence). V gave up 1 base and J gave up 8 bases, with 9 bases separating them. The chain is built from TRBV5-4 and TRBJ1-2, with D uncertain. The TCR sequence derives from an adult with an advanced solid tumor such as melanoma, head and neck, liver or kidney cancer. The sample consisted of CD4+ or CD8+ T cells sorted from blood, taken in a trial of the OX40 agonist ivuxolimab. CDR3 bases: TGTGCCAGCAGCTTGCAAGCTGCCGGCTACACCTTC. Translated: CASSLQAAGYTF.